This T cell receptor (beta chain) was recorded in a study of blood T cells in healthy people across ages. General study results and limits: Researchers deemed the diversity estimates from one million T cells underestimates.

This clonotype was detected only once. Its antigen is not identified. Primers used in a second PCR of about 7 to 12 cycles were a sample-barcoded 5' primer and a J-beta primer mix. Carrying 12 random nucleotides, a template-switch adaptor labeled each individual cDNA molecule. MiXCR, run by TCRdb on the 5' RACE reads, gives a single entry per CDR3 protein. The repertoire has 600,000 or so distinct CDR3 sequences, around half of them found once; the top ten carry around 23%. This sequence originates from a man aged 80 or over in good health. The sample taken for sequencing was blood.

This CDR3 reads CASSRGGPTFYEQYF. DNA of the CDR3: TGTGCCAGCAGCCGCGGGGGACCCACTTTCTACGAGCAGTACTTC. The rearrangement links TRBV9 to TRBJ2-7, with 7 bases lining up with TRBD2. After removal of 4 bases from V and 3 bases from J, the junction contained 10 bases not matched to a gene. Germline V lookup: CDR1 SGDLS, CDR2 YYNGEE. CDR3 length: 15 amino acids. The full variable domain, its missing parts supplied by reference TRBV9 and TRBJ2-7, is DSGVTQTPKHLITATGQRVTLRCSPRSGDLSVYWYQQSLDQGLQFLIQYYNGEERAKGNILERFSAQQFPDLHSELNLSSLELGDSALYFCASSRGGPTFYEQYFGPGTRLTVT.